The 32 T cell receptor beta chains given below trace back to one sample, sequenced in a study of cytomegalovirus exposure and HLA in healthy donors. The PCR contained 60 Vbeta and 13 Jbeta primers. Sequencing used immunoSEQ multiplex PCR; TCRdb keeps in-frame clones, though not all of them. There are under 150,000 clones in the sample; around a tenth occur only once, and roughly 1.9% lies in the top ten. Sequencing was done on a sample of PBMCs. These receptors came from a male donor in good health and CMV-seronegative.

The chain couples TRBV7-9 to TRBJ1-4; 7 bases fit TRBD1. Germline assignment: CDR1 SEHNR and CDR2 FQNEAQ (reference sequence). The junction had 12 bases not matched to a gene; V was cut back by 5 bases and J by 0 bases. This CDR3 has 18 residues. The CDR3 region has the DNA TGTGCCAGCAGCCATACAGGGGTGACGGATGCAACTAATGAAAAACTGTTTTTT. Its translation is CASSHTGVTDATNEKLFF.

This clone was seen only a few times. V gene TRBV7-2 combines with J gene TRBJ2-7; perhaps TRBD2 as D (6 bases). Trimming shortened V by 3 bases and J by 2 bases, and 14 bases separated the two germline ends. The CDR3 length is 15 residues. Germline V gene data show CDR1 as SGHTA and CDR2 as FQGNSA. The CDR3 region has the DNA TGTGCCAGCAGCTTCCGGGGGTCCCCGACCTACGAGCAGTACTTC. As protein: CASSFRGSPTYEQYF.

This clone was seen only a few times. The J gene is TRBJ2-1, the V gene TRBV25-1, with D unresolved. Germline V lookup: CDR1 MGHDK, CDR2 SYGVNS. V lost 7 bases, J lost 0 bases, and 10 bases lay in between. The CDR3 has 14 residues. CDR3 loop: CASTEASSYNEQFF. DNA of the CDR3: TGTGCCAGCACCGAGGCGAGCTCCTACAATGAGCAGTTCTTC.

This clone was observed a handful of times. The rearrangement uses TRBV6-1 and TRBJ2-5; TRBD2 is a possible D gene (5 bases). The CDR3 is made up of 13 amino acids. Looked up from germline, CDR1 is MNHNS and CDR2 is SASEGT. V lost 4 bases to trimming and J lost 5 bases, with 11 bases between them. The DNA for the CDR3 is TGTGCCAGCAGTGTACTAGAATGGGAGACCCAGTACTTC. This encodes CASSVLEWETQYF.

The chain is built from TRBV28 and TRBJ1-5; 11 positions agree with TRBD1. CDR1 MDHEN and CDR2 SYDVKM come from the germline V gene. J was trimmed by 1 base and V by 8 bases; bases with no gene match: 4. The CDR3 length is 15 residues. Here the CDR3 DNA reads TGTGCCAGCCTGGACAGGGGGCACAGCAATCAGCCCCAGCATTTT. It codes for CASLDRGHSNQPQHF. The variable domain in full, completed from reference TRBV28 and TRBJ1-5, reads DVKVTQSSRYLVKRTGEKVFLECVQDMDHENMFWYRQDPGLGLRLIYFSYDVKMKEKGDIPEGYSVSREKKERFSLILESASTNQTSMYLCASLDRGHSNQPQHFGDGTRLSIL.

This clone has a handful of counts. The chain uses TRBV7-9 and TRBJ2-7, with 14 nucleotides matching TRBD2. V trimming: 5 bases; J trimming: 2 bases; junction bases outside the gene matches: 5. The CDR3 has 16 amino acids. Germline loops: CDR1 SEHNR, CDR2 FQNEAQ (reference sequence). In DNA, the CDR3 is TGTGCCAGCAGCAAAGGGACTAGCGGGAGCCCCTACGAGCAGTACTTC. It yields the protein CASSKGTSGSPYEQYF. Full variable domain (missing parts from reference TRBV7-9 and TRBJ2-7): DTGVSQNPRHKITKRGQNVTFRCDPISEHNRLYWYRQTLGQGPEFLTYFQNEAQLEKSRLLSDRFSAERPKGSFSTLEIQRTEQGDSAMYLCASSKGTSGSPYEQYFGPGTRLTVT.

This clone has more than one count but fewer than ten. This rearrangement joins TRBV4-3 to TRBJ2-7; TRBD1 aligns across 8 bases. Germline CDR1 LGHNA, CDR2 YSLEER. The CDR3 totals 18 residues. V gave up 4 bases and J gave up 2 bases; unmatched junction bases: 16. The CDR3, as DNA: TGCGCCAGCAGCCCCCGTCGGGGCCAGGGGGCGTTCCCCTACGAGCAGTACTTC. Translation: CASSPRRGQGAFPYEQYF.

V is TRBV7-2 and J is TRBJ2-3; D call uncertain. CDR1 is SGHTA, CDR2 FQGNSA, per germline. Between the trimmed V and J ends, which lost 2 bases and 1 base, there was a span of 10 bases. The CDR3 totals 15 residues. The CDR3 spells CASSLTYTGTDTQYF. CDR3 nucleotide sequence: TGTGCCAGCAGCTTAACCTATACGGGCACAGATACGCAGTATTTT.

The chain has TRBV9 and TRBJ2-1; 13 bases are a match to TRBD2. CDR3 length equals 15 residues. V shed 4 bases, J shed 4 bases, and the junction held 2 bases outside the gene matches. Germline assignment: CDR1 SGDLS and CDR2 YYNGEE. In DNA form, the CDR3 reads TGTGCCAGCAGCCGGACTAGCGGGAGTTACAATGAGCAGTTCTTC. It codes for CASSRTSGSYNEQFF.

This clone came up a few times. V usage is TRBV10-3 and J usage is TRBJ2-7; 8 bases are shared with TRBD2. The CDR3 contains 14 residues. V lost 4 bases to trimming and J lost 6 bases; unmatched junction nucleotides: 8. Germline V gene lookup returns CDR1 ENHRY and CDR2 SYGVKD. CDR3 bases: TGTGCCATCAGTGTCGGACTAGCCCCCGGCGAGCAGTACTTC. Translated, it gives CAISVGLAPGEQYF.

The V gene is TRBV6-5, the J gene TRBJ1-1; possible D gene TRBD1, 6 bases. CDR1 is MNHEY and CDR2 is SVGAGI in the germline V gene. V was clipped by 4 bases and J by 0 bases, with 12 bases between them. The CDR3 contains 15 residues. CDR3 loop: CASSFVGHLNTEAFF. CDR3 bases: TGTGCCAGCAGTTTCGTGGGACACCTGAACACTGAAGCTTTCTTT.

This clone has more than one count but fewer than ten. This chain joins TRBV7-6 and TRBJ1-1; a possible D gene is TRBD1 (5 bases). Trimming took 5 bases from V and 5 from J, leaving 21 bases between them. The CDR3 loop spans 16 amino acids. CDR1 is SGHVS and CDR2 is FNYEAQ in the germline V gene. The CDR3 loop reads CASSGQGSALSTEAFF. For the CDR3, the DNA is TGTGCCAGCAGCGGTCAGGGCAGCGCTCTAAGTACTGAAGCTTTCTTT.

The chain uses TRBV11-1 and TRBJ2-3; possibly TRBD2 for D (5 bases). The V and J ends lost 5 bases and 1 base respectively, with 16 bases between them. This CDR3 comprises 16 residues. Germline V CDR1 and CDR2: SGHAT, FQDESV (reference sequence). The CDR3 sequence is CASSRGARSRTDTQYF. CDR3 nucleotide sequence: TGTGCCAGCAGCCGGGGAGCTAGATCGCGCACAGATACGCAGTATTTT. Full variable domain (rest looked up from reference TRBV11-1 and TRBJ2-3): EAEVAQSPRYKITEKSQAVAFWCDPISGHATLYWYRQILGQGPELLVQFQDESVVDDSQLPKDRFSAERLKGVDSTLKIQPAELGDSAMYLCASSRGARSRTDTQYFGPGTRLTVL.

This clone was counted between two and nine times. V and J are TRBV18 and TRBJ2-7, with D maybe TRBD1 (5 bases). Germline CDR1 is KGHSH and CDR2 is LQKENI. V lost 5 bases to trimming and J lost 3 bases, with 11 bases between them. This CDR3 spans 13 amino acids. The CDR3 loop reads CASSSLDSYEQYF. CDR3 coding DNA: TGTGCCAGCTCATCACTTGACAGCTACGAGCAGTACTTC.

This chain joins TRBV4-1 and TRBJ1-1; 8 nucleotides line up with TRBD1. The ends lost 4 bases at V and 5 bases at J; junction bases unmatched: 12. The CDR3 totals 16 residues. Germline V gene lookup returns CDR1 MGHRA and CDR2 YSYEKL. The CDR3 coding sequence is TGCGCCAGCAGCCGACGACAGGGGCCTAAGGAAACTGAAGCTTTCTTT. It translates to CASSRRQGPKETEAFF.

The rearrangement links TRBV7-2 to TRBJ2-5; 10 bases map to TRBD2. This CDR3 has 15 residues. CDR1 and CDR2 from the germline V gene are SGHTA and FQGNSA. V was pared by 5 bases and J by 4 bases, with 7 bases of the junction left unmatched. The CDR3 DNA reads TGTGCCAGCAGCCTCTTAGCGGGAGGAGTAGAGACCCAGTACTTC. Protein sequence: CASSLLAGGVETQYF.

The chain is built from TRBV2 and TRBJ2-3; 14 positions match TRBD2. The CDR3 contains 16 residues. The germline gives CDR1 SNHLY, CDR2 FYNNEI. Trimming cost V 6 bases and J 0 bases; bases outside gene matches: 2. Written as DNA, the CDR3 is TGTGCCAGCAGAAGGACTAGCGGGAGGAGCACAGATACGCAGTATTTT. This encodes CASRRTSGRSTDTQYF.

The chain uses TRBV9 and TRBJ1-1; 8 positions agree with TRBD1. Germline loops: CDR1 SGDLS, CDR2 YYNGEE. V dropped 2 bases and J dropped 5; count of bases not matched to a gene: 14. The CDR3 runs to 17 residues. CDR3 sequence: CASSVGDRGRRKTEAFF. In DNA, the CDR3 is TGTGCCAGCAGCGTTGGTGACAGGGGAAGGAGGAAGACTGAAGCTTTCTTT. The full variable domain, completed using reference TRBV9 and TRBJ1-1, is DSGVTQTPKHLITATGQRVTLRCSPRSGDLSVYWYQQSLDQGLQFLIQYYNGEERAKGNILERFSAQQFPDLHSELNLSSLELGDSALYFCASSVGDRGRRKTEAFFGQGTRLTVV.

This clone came up a few times. The J gene is TRBJ1-5, the V gene TRBV21-1; the table's TRBD1 call for D was not verified on the DNA. TRBV21-1 is a pseudogene segment. The CDR3 runs 17 residues. CDR3 DNA sequence: TGTGCCAGCAGCAAGGACCCCAGGGGGCGAAGCAATCAGCCCCAGCATTTT. It encodes CASSKDPRGRSNQPQHF.

V is TRBV28 and J is TRBJ1-4; D not certain. Germline CDR1 and CDR2: MDHEN and SYDVKM. This CDR3 contains 13 residues. Trimming removed 3 bases from V and 8 bases from J, with 10 bases in between. The CDR3 spells CASSFPRREKLFF. The CDR3 DNA is TGTGCCAGCAGTTTCCCGAGGAGGGAAAAACTGTTTTTT.

The sample holds a few counts of this clone. The chain links TRBV5-8 to TRBJ1-4; D uncertain. The germline CDR1 and CDR2 sequences are SGHTS and YDEGEE. Trimming stripped 5 bases from V and 4 bases from J, with 15 bases between. The CDR3 length is 15 residues. This CDR3 is CASSKTGKVNEKLFF. For the CDR3, the DNA is TGTGCCAGCAGTAAAACCGGGAAAGTTAATGAAAAACTGTTTTTT.

This clone has only a few counts. The rearrangement links TRBV6-5 to TRBJ1-1; no clear D gene. The CDR3 contains 13 residues. Germline CDR1 is MNHEY and CDR2 is SVGAGI. V shed 3 bases and J shed 7 bases, with 12 bases lying between them. Here the CDR3 reads CASSYQSGREAFF. As DNA, the CDR3 is TGTGCCAGCAGTTATCAGTCAGGCCGTGAAGCTTTCTTT.

This clone was detected only a few times. The chain uses TRBV7-2 and TRBJ1-5; 9 bases are a match to TRBD1. The CDR3 is 16 residues long. CDR1 is SGHTA, CDR2 FQGNSA, per germline. With V trimmed by 5 bases and J by 4 bases, 9 bases remained unmatched. The CDR3 sequence is CASSPWTGATNQPQHF. The CDR3 DNA reads TGTGCCAGCAGCCCCTGGACAGGGGCGACGAATCAGCCCCAGCATTTT. Full variable domain (rest looked up from reference TRBV7-2 and TRBJ1-5): GAGVSQSPSNKVTEKGKDVELRCDPISGHTALYWYRQSLGQGLEFLIYFQGNSAPDKSGLPSDRFSAERTGGSVSTLTIQRTQQEDSAVYLCASSPWTGATNQPQHFGDGTRLSIL.

The chain employs TRBV5-1 and TRBJ2-7; tentatively, D is TRBD1 (5 bases). In germline, CDR1 is SGHRS, CDR2 YFSETQ. With 0 bases removed from V and 2 bases from J, the gap between germline ends came to 15 bases. The CDR3 consists of 16 residues. The CDR3 loop reads CASSLEGASAAYEQYF. CDR3 DNA sequence: TGCGCCAGCAGCTTGGAAGGGGCTTCGGCCGCCTACGAGCAGTACTTC. The full variable domain, rest sourced from reference TRBV5-1 and TRBJ2-7, is KAGVTQTPRYLIKTRGQQVTLSCSPISGHRSVSWYQQTPGQGLQFLFEYFSETQRNKGNFPGRFSGRQFSNSRSEMNVSTLELGDSALYLCASSLEGASAAYEQYFGPGTRLTVT.

This chain uses TRBV4-3 with TRBJ2-1; the match to TRBD1 covers 7 bases. J was trimmed by 14 bases and V by 2 bases; bases with no gene match: 12. The CDR3 is made up of 14 amino acids. Germline assignment: CDR1 LGHNA and CDR2 YSLEER. The CDR3 loop is CASSQSRDSIRKFF. CDR3 sequence (DNA): TGCGCCAGCAGCCAATCCCGGGACAGTATCCGAAAGTTCTTC.

Worth noting for this clone: The CDR3 does not close with the conserved phenylalanine or tryptophan, likely indicating a read error. The chain uses TRBV7-2 and TRBJ1-2; D gene unclear. Deletions cut 5 bases from V and 4 bases from J, with 11 bases between. This CDR3 has 13 residues. Germline V gene data show CDR1 as SGHTA and CDR2 as FQGNSA. CDR3 loop: CASSIDGSYGYTL. The CDR3 bases are TGTGCCAGCAGCATCGACGGGAGCTATGGCTACACCCTC.

The sample holds a few counts of this clone. The chain employs TRBV5-1 and TRBJ1-1; D not certain. V lost 4 bases and J lost 7, with 14 bases in between. This CDR3 contains 13 residues. CDR1 is SGHRS and CDR2 is YFSETQ in the germline V gene. In nucleotides, the CDR3 is TGCGCCAGCAGCGAGAGGACGGACTTTGAAGCTTTCTTT. As protein: CASSERTDFEAFF.

This clone was seen only a few times. The chain recombines TRBV7-9 with TRBJ1-1; D not certain. This CDR3 contains 14 residues. V shed 4 bases and J shed 6 bases, with 15 bases lying between them. Germline V gene sequence: CDR1 SEHNR, CDR2 FQNEAQ (reference sequence). The CDR3 DNA reads TGTGCCAGCAGCTCAGTGGGTGAGGGTCCTGAAGCTTTCTTT. This sequence encodes CASSSVGEGPEAFF.

This chain joins TRBV27 and TRBJ1-6, with D possibly matching TRBD1 (5 bases). Germline assignment: CDR1 MNHEY and CDR2 SMNVEV (reference sequence). The V gene lost 11 bases and the J gene lost 7 bases, with 15 bases spanning the gap. The CDR3 covers 13 residues. The CDR3, as DNA: TGTGCCTCGGGGGGGAGCCCAAATTCACCCCTCCACTTT. Amino acids: CASGGSPNSPLHF.

V is TRBV5-1 and J is TRBJ1-2, with 11 bases matching TRBD1. CDR3 length: 15 amino acids. The V segment lost 4 bases and the J segment 4 bases; nucleotides outside the gene matches: 6. CDR1 is SGHRS, CDR2 YFSETQ, per germline. CDR3 coding DNA: TGCGCCAGCAGCGAGGGACAGGGGGGGATCTATGGCTACACCTTC. It encodes CASSEGQGGIYGYTF.

The chain is built from TRBV4-3 and TRBJ2-5, with TRBD2 matching over 10 bases. The CDR3 is made up of 17 amino acids. J was trimmed by 1 base and V by 0 bases; bases with no gene match: 5. Germline V gene data show CDR1 as LGHNA and CDR2 as YSLEER. The CDR3 reads CASSQDIWTSGQETQYF. CDR3 coding DNA: TGCGCCAGCAGCCAAGATATCTGGACTAGCGGCCAAGAGACCCAGTACTTC.

This clone was observed a handful of times. The gene calls are TRBV6-5 and TRBJ1-1, with a weak D call TRBD1 (6 bases). Between the trimmed V and J ends, which lost 5 bases and 6 bases, there was a span of 19 bases. From germline, CDR1 is MNHEY and CDR2 SVGAGI. There are 15 residues in the CDR3. In DNA, the CDR3 is TGTGCCAGCAGTAAGATTCAACAGGGTTACCCTGAAGCTTTCTTT. It yields the protein CASSKIQQGYPEAFF.